Below, one T cell receptor (beta chain) is given with its context. Germline values: CDR1 SEHNR, CDR2 FQNEAQ (reference sequence). The V gene end was trimmed by 5 bases and the J gene end by 10 bases; junction bases not matched to a gene: 10. The CDR3 consists of 16 residues. Authors' data handling: Using reference gene primer amplification, nucleated cell counts were estimated. This table comes from immunoSEQ multiplex PCR, and its TCRdb copy is limited to in-frame clones, with some not included. The V and J calls and clone size come from that table; D and trimming were worked out from the DNA. The repertoire holds about 160,000 clones, with around 90% as singletons. These data belong to a study of blood T cell repertoires in COVID-19. Overall study: COVID-19 samples, acute and convalescent, were from the United States, Italy and Spain. T cells, B-cell-depleted T cells, or PBMCs supplied cDNA or gDNA.

Participants in the exposed group had met a COVID-19 case in the 2 weeks before joining the study. The V call is TRBV7-9, the J call TRBJ2-1; TRBD2 matches 14 bases. Sequenced: PBMCs or T cells enriched from blood (not recorded which). The sequence came from a woman aged 35 to 49 who had been exposed to COVID-19. This chain's CDR3 is CASSLGTSGSPEEQFF. DNA for the CDR3: TGTGCCAGCAGCCTGGGGACTAGCGGGAGTCCCGAAGAGCAGTTCTTC. Supplemented by reference TRBV7-9 and TRBJ2-1, the full variable domain reads DTGVSQNPRHKITKRGQNVTFRCDPISEHNRLYWYRQTLGQGPEFLTYFQNEAQLEKSRLLSDRFSAERPKGSFSTLEIQRTEQGDSAMYLCASSLGTSGSPEEQFFGPGTRLTVL.